One and the same sample provided the 9 T cell receptor beta chains below, sequenced in a study of blood T cell repertoires in COVID-19. Generated by immunoSEQ multiplex PCR, the TCRdb table keeps only in-frame clones and is missing some. Here the sample spans around 84,000 clones, around 86% being singletons. The sample taken for sequencing was peripheral blood. These receptor sequences come from a man older than 75 with active or convalescent COVID-19.

The chain combines TRBV7-9 with TRBJ1-1; TRBD1 matches at 8 bases. This CDR3 has 15 amino acids. J lost 1 base, V lost 6 bases, and 7 bases had no gene match. Germline-derived CDR1 and CDR2 are SEHNR and FQNEAQ (reference sequence). The CDR3 nucleotides are TGTGCCAGCAGTTCAGGGGGCAGAGGGAACACTGAAGCTTTCTTT. Protein: CASSSGGRGNTEAFF.

This chain links TRBV2 with TRBJ2-7; a weak D match, TRBD1 (6 bases). The V end was cut by 6 bases, the J end by 6 bases, with 15 bases between. The germline gives CDR1 SNHLY, CDR2 FYNNEI. The CDR3 extends over 13 amino acids. CDR3: CASRNRVGGEQYV. The DNA of the CDR3 is TGTGCCAGCAGGAACAGGGTAGGGGGCGAGCAGTACGTC.

This clone was picked up a small number of times. The chain joins TRBV6-4 to TRBJ2-7; weak D call: TRBD2 (6 bases). CDR1 is MRHNA, CDR2 SNTAGT, per germline. Trimming cost V 2 bases and J 3 bases, with 23 bases left between them. This CDR3 has 18 residues. In DNA, the CDR3 is TGTGCCAGCAGTGACGCGCTCCCACGGGAGTTTCCAGACTACGAGCAGTACGTC. It codes for CASSDALPREFPDYEQYV.

This chain links TRBV21-1 with TRBJ2-2; whether TRBD2, the table's D call, matches the DNA was not checked. TRBV21-1 is a listed pseudogene. The CDR3 consists of 16 residues. The CDR3 DNA reads TGTGCCAGCAGCAAAGCGCGGGACCGTAACACCGGGGAGCTGTTTTTT. This gives the protein CASSKARDRNTGELFF.

The chain joins TRBV5-1 to TRBJ2-6; D remains ambiguous. Deletions cut 0 bases from V and 4 bases from J, with 8 bases between. Per germline, CDR1 SGHRS and CDR2 YFSETQ. The CDR3 loop spans 15 amino acids. The CDR3 loop reads CASSLAVSGANVLTF. In nucleotides, the CDR3 is TGCGCCAGCAGCTTGGCGGTGTCCGGGGCCAACGTCCTGACTTTC.

The chain is built from TRBV5-1 and TRBJ2-3, with TRBD1 identical over 7 bases. The V segment lost 0 bases and the J segment 8 bases; nucleotides outside the gene matches: 6. This CDR3 is built from 14 residues. Germline lookup yields CDR1 SGHRS and CDR2 YFSETQ. CDR3 loop: CASSLGTGYFTQYF. The CDR3 DNA reads as TGCGCCAGCAGCTTGGGGACAGGTTACTTTACGCAGTATTTT.

The chain is built from TRBV2 and TRBJ2-5, with D tentatively TRBD2 (5 bases). This CDR3 is built from 13 residues. Germline-derived CDR1 and CDR2 are SNHLY and FYNNEI. V was shortened by 5 bases and J by 2 bases, with 9 bases between the two germline ends. CDR3 sequence (DNA): TGTGCCAGCAGTCCGGGGTATCAAGAGACCCAGTACTTC. Translating gives CASSPGYQETQYF.

This chain connects TRBV11-2 to TRBJ1-6, with D perhaps TRBD1 (5 bases). Germline loops: CDR1 SGHAT, CDR2 FQNNGV. The CDR3 runs to 14 residues. The V end lost 3 bases, the J end lost 10 bases, and 13 bases lay between the germline ends. The CDR3 region is CASSFATTGSPLHF. The CDR3 region has the DNA TGTGCCAGCAGCTTCGCGACAACAGGATCACCCCTCCACTTT.

V usage is TRBV27 and J usage is TRBJ1-1, with D possibly being TRBD1 (5 bases). CDR1 and CDR2 from the germline V gene are MNHEY and SMNVEV (reference sequence). V gave up 2 bases and J gave up 4 bases, with 8 bases separating them. There are 13 residues in the CDR3. The CDR3 bases are TGTGCCAGCAGTTTAAGGGGTCCCACTGAAGCTTTCTTT. Protein: CASSLRGPTEAFF.